A selection of T cell receptor beta chains follows, all from one sample in a study of cytomegalovirus exposure and HLA in healthy donors. Clones were read by immunoSEQ multiplex PCR, and TCRdb kept only the in-frame ones, dropping some. In the table there are 55,000 to 70,000 clones, 80% to 95% of which are singletons. The material sequenced was PBMCs. The receptor source for this set is a man younger than 30 in good health and CMV-seropositive. The conserved cysteine and the conserved F or W are not part of the CDR3 here. The D gene is left open where the match is weak.

D gene,V gene,J gene,CDR3 protein
TRBD1,TRBV5-5,TRBJ1-1,ASSLGQGVGAF
TRBD2,TRBV29-1,TRBJ2-3,SVATSGSIDTQY
TRBD2,TRBV9,TRBJ2-1,ASSVDLRGGRAGNEQF
TRBD2,TRBV30,TRBJ2-3,AWSVLLAGYRAGTQY
NA,TRBV5-1,TRBJ1-2,ASSLAGGLEKGYT
TRBD1,TRBV30,TRBJ2-7,AWRDRGYEQY
NA,TRBV5-4,TRBJ2-1,ASSLLRARGLDGSYNEQF
NA,TRBV19,TRBJ1-2,ASSAENYGYT
NA,TRBV29-1,TRBJ1-5,SVGVGRNQPQH
NA,TRBV11-1,TRBJ2-2,ASSPRPGWTGELF
NA,TRBV9,TRBJ1-2,ASSASVQGLDGYT
NA,TRBV1,TRBJ2-1,TSSQVQGLMNEQF
NA,TRBV5-1,TRBJ2-1,ASSLSFNEQF
NA,TRBV28,TRBJ1-4,ASRPGGDEKLF
TRBD2,TRBV7-8,TRBJ2-5,ASSSGLAGGVTQY
TRBD1,TRBV4-2,TRBJ1-1,ASSPEGNRGEAF
NA,TRBV5-1,TRBJ2-3,ASSSQVAEGTDTQY
NA,TRBV4-1,TRBJ2-3,ASSHTGRGRFTDTQY
TRBD1,TRBV9,TRBJ1-1,ASSPQGAGAF
NA,TRBV5-1,TRBJ2-2,ASSLTGGGELF
NA,TRBV5-1,TRBJ2-1,ASSLGRGEF
TRBD2,TRBV7-2,TRBJ2-3,ASSFTSGATDTQY
NA,TRBV9,TRBJ1-1,ASSVAGDPEAF
NA,TRBV7-9,TRBJ1-2,ASSLTGQANYGYT
NA,TRBV5-4,TRBJ1-2,ASSLGRQERVYGYT
TRBD1,TRBV18,TRBJ2-2,ASSPQGQVPGELF
TRBD2,TRBV5-1,TRBJ2-1,ASSPGTSGWTEQF
TRBD1,TRBV7-3,TRBJ1-1,ASSLSTGGIEAF
NA,TRBV2,TRBJ2-7,ASGQEGAGIYEQY
TRBD1,TRBV27,TRBJ2-3,ASSSIPDRGTDTQY
TRBD2,TRBV5-1,TRBJ2-7,ASSFWREGSYEQY
TRBD2,TRBV10-3,TRBJ2-5,AISESVAGVGETQY
TRBD2,TRBV9,TRBJ2-1,ASERGGGRRKSSYNEQF
TRBD2,TRBV5-1,TRBJ2-7,ASSPEASGRAEQY
TRBD1,TRBV30,TRBJ2-1,AWSRTGAYNEQF
NA,TRBV28,TRBJ2-3,ASSFEGAQY
TRBD1,TRBV23-1,TRBJ2-5,ASDHGTDQETQY
NA,TRBV7-6,TRBJ2-5,ASTNPEGFYQETQY
NA,TRBV27,TRBJ2-5,ASSWTGGRDKETQY
NA,TRBV5-1,TRBJ2-7,ASSLASEAGEQY
NA,TRBV6-5,TRBJ2-1,ASRLTVGGKQF
NA,TRBV14,TRBJ2-3,ASSQIIADTQY
TRBD1,TRBV4-1,TRBJ1-1,ASSQGEQGLTEAF
TRBD2,TRBV7-9,TRBJ2-7,ASSRGLADPYEQY
TRBD1,TRBV28,TRBJ1-5,ASSRGQGAPVRNQPQH